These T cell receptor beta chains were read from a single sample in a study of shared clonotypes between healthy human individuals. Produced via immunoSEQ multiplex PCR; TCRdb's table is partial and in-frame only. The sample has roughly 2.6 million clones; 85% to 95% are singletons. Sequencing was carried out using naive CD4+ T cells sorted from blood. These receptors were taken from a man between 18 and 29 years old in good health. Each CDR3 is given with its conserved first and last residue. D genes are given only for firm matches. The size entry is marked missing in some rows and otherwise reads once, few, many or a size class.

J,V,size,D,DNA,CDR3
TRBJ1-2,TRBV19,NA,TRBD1,TGTGCCAGTAGTATAGCCCAGGGGGAGAACCCTGTCCTGAGCGGCTACACCTTC,CASSIAQGENPVLSGYTF
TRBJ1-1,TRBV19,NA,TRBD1,TGTGCCAGTGACAGGGGCAGCATGAACACTGAAGCTTTCTTT,CASDRGSMNTEAFF
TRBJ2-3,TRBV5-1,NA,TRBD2,TGCGCCAGCAGCTTGACTAGCGGGGGGGGCACAGATACGCAGTATTTT,CASSLTSGGGTDTQYF
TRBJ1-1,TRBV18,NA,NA,TGTGCCAGCTCACCCGTTAGGGGGTTGAACACTGAAGCTTTCTTT,CASSPVRGLNTEAFF
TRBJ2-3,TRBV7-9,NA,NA,TGTGCCAGCAGCCGGGCGGATACGCAGTATTTT,CASSRADTQYF
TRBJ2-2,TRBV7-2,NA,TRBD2,TGTGCCAGCAGCCAAGAAGGAGCGGGAGTTGAGGAGCTGTTTTTT,CASSQEGAGVEELFF
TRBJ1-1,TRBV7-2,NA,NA,TGTGCCAGCAGCCCACGGGCAGGGGCGAACACTGAAGCTTTCTTT,CASSPRAGANTEAFF
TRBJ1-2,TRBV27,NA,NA,TGTGCCAGCAGTTCCAGCACCGGCTATGGCTACACCTTC,CASSSSTGYGYTF
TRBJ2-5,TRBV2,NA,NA,TGTGCCAGCAGCCAGAGAAAACAAGAGACCCAGTACTTC,CASSQRKQETQYF
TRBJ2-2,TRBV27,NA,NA,TGTGCCAGCAGTTTACTGCGGGTGAGCGGGGAGCTGTTTTTT,CASSLLRVSGELFF
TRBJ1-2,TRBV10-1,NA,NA,TGCGCCAGCAGTGACTCCCTTTGGCCCAACTATGGCTACACCTTC,CASSDSLWPNYGYTF
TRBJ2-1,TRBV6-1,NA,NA,TGTGCCAGCAGTGAATACAGGCTGTACAATGAGCAGTTCTTC,CASSEYRLYNEQFF
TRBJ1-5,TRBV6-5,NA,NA,TGTGCCAGCAGTTACGGGGTTAACAATCAGCCCCAGCATTTT,CASSYGVNNQPQHF
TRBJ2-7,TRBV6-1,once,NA,TGTGCCGCCCTCCGGGACTCCACCTACGAGCAGTACTTC,CAALRDSTYEQYF
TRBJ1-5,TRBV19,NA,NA,TGTGCCAGTAGTAGACCTGGTCTGGTTTTGCAGCCCCAGCATTTT,CASSRPGLVLQPQHF